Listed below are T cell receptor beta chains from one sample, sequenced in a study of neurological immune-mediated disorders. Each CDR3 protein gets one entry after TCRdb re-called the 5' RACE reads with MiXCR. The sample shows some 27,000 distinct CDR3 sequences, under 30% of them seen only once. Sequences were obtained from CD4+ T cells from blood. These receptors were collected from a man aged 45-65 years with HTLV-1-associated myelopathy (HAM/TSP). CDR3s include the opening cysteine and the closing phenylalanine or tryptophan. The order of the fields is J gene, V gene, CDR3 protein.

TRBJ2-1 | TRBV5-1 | CASSLQTSGGTYYNEQFF
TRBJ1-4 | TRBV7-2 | CASSLVGREYEKLFF
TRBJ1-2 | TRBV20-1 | CSAGVRQGGYGYTF
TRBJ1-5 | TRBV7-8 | CASSFEGGAQPQHF
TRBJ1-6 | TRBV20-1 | CSSPGQLNSPLHF
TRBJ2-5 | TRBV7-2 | CASKKGRQETQYF
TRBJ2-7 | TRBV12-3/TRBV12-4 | CASSFSTLYEQYF
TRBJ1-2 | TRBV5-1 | CASSDGFNYGYTF
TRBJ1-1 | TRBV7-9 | CASSLGLATGAAAFF
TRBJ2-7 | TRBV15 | CATSRDQTGVEQYF
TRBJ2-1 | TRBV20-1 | CSARESVRDEQFF
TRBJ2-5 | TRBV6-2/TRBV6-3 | CTSDGMVLRGAQETQYF
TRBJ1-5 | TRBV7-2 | CASSSVNQPQHF
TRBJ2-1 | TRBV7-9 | CASSLAGEDEQFF
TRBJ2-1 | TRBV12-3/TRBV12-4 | CASRRSRDEQFF
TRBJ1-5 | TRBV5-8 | CASSPGTGRISQPQHF
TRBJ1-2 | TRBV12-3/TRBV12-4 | CASSLGLDYGYTF
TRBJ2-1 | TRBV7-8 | CASSQGQSYNEQFF
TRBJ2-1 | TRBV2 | CASSRDRGYNEQFF
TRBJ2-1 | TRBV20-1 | CSARDTSGSPQEQFF
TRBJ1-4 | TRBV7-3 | CASSRIGTGVEEKLFF
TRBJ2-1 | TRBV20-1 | CSAMGLAGAGNEQFF
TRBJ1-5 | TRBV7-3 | CASSRGGAGQPQHF
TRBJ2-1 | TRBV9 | CASVGAGWGNEQFF
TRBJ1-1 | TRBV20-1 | CSARGPLMGLGTEAFF
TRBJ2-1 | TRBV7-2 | CASSRGEGAGGPGQFF
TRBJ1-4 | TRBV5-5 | CASSLAWAANEKLFF
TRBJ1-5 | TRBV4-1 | CASSQDATVMQPQHF
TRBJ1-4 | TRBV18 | CASSPGTAKKLFF
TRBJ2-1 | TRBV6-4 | CASSDQQGARRVF
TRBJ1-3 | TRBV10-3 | CAIHASGSGNTIYF
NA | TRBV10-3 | CAISGNRDYEQYF
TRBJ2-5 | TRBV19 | CASSTFGVGQETQYF
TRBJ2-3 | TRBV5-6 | CASGRDRGQAQYF
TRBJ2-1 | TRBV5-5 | CASSLSAVLNYYNEQFF
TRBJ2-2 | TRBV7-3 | CASSLIRSGASNTGELFF
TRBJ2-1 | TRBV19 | CASSIDFGTGDNEQFF